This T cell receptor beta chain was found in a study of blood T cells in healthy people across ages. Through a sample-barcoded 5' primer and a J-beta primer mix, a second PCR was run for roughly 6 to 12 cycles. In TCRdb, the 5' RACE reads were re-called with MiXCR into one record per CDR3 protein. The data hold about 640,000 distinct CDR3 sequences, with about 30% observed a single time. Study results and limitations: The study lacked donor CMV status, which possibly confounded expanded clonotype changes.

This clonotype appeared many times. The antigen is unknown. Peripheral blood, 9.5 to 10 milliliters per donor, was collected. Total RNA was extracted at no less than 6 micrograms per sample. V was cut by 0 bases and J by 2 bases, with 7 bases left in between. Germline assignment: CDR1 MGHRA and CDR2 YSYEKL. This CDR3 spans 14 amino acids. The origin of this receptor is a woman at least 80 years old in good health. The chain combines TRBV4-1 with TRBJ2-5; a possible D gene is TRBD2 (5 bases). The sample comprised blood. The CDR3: CASSQEGRQETQYF. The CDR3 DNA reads TGCGCCAGCAGCCAAGAAGGGAGACAAGAGACCCAGTACTTC.